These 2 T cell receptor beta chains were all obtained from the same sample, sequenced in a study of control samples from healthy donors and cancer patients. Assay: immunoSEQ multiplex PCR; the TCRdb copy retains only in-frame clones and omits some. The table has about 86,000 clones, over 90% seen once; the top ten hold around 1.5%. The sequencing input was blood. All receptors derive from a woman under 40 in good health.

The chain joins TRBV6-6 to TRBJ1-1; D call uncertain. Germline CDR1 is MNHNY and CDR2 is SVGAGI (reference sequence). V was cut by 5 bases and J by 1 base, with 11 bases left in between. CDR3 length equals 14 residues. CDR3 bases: TGTGCCAGCAGTCCCCTCAACCGGAACACTGAAGCTTTCTTT. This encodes CASSPLNRNTEAFF.

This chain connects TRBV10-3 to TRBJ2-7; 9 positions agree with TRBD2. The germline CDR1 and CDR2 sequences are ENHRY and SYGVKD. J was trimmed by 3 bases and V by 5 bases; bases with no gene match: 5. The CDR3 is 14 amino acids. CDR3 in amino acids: CAISWTSDFYEQYF. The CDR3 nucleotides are TGTGCCATCAGTTGGACTAGCGACTTCTACGAGCAGTACTTC.